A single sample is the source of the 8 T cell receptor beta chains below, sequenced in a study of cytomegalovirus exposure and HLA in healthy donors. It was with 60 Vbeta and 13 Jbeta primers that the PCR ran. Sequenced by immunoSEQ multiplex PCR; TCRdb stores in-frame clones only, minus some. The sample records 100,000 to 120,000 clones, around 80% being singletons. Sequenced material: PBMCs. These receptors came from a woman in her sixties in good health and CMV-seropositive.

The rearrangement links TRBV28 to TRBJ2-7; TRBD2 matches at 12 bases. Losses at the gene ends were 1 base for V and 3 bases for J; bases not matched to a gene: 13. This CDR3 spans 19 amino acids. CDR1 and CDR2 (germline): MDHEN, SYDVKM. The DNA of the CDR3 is TGTGCCAGCAGTTTATTTGCGCTAGCGGGAGGGCCGGGGGACTACGAGCAGTACTTC. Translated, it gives CASSLFALAGGPGDYEQYF.

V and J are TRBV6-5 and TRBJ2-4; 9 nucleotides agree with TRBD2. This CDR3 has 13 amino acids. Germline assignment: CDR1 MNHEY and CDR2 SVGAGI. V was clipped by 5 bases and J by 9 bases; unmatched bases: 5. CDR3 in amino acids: CASSDGGRVIQYF. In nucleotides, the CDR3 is TGTGCCAGCAGTGATGGCGGGAGGGTCATTCAGTACTTC.

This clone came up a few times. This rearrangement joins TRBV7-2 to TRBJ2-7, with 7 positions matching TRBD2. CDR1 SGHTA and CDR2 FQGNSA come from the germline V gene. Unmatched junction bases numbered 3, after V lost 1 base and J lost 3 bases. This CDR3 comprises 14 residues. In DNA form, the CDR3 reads TGTGCCAGCAGCTTAGGCGGGAGTCTCTACGAGCAGTACTTC. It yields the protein CASSLGGSLYEQYF.

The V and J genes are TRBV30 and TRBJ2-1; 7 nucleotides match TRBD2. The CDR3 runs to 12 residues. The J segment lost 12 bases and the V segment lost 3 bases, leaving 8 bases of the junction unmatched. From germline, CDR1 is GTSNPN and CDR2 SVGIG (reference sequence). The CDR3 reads CAWSASSGRQFF. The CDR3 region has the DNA TGTGCCTGGAGCGCTTCTAGCGGTCGGCAGTTCTTC.

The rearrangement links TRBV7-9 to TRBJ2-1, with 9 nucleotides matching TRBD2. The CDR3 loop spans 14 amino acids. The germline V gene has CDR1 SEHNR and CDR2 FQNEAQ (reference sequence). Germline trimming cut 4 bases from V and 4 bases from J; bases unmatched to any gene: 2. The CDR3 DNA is TGTGCCAGCAGCTCAAGCGGGGGGTACAATGAGCAGTTCTTC. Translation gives CASSSSGGYNEQFF.

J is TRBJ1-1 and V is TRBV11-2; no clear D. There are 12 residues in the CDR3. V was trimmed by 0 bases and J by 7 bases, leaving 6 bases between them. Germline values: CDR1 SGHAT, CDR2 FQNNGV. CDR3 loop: CASSLDRGEAFF. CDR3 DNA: TGTGCCAGCAGCTTAGATCGGGGTGAAGCTTTCTTT.

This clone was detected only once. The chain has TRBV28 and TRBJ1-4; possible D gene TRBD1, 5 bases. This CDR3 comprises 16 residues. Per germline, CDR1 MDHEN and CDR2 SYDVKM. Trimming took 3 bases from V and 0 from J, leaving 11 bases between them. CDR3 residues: CASSFGGIATNEKLFF. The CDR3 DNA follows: TGTGCCAGCAGTTTTGGGGGGATTGCAACTAATGAAAAACTGTTTTTT.

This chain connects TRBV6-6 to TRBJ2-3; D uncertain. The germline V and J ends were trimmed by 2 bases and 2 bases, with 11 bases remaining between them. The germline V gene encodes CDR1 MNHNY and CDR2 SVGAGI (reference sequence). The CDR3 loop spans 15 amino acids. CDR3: CASSYVRQPTDTQYF. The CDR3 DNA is TGTGCCAGCAGTTACGTCAGGCAGCCCACAGATACGCAGTATTTT.